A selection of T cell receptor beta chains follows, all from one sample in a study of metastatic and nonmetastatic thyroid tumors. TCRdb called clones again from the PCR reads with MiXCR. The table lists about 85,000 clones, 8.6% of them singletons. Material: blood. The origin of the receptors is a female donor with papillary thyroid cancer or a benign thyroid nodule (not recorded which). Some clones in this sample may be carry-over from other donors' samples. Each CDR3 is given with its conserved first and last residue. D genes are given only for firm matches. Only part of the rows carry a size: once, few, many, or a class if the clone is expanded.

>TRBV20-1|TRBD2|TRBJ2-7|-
CSALRTSGPYEQYF
TGCAGTGCTCTTAGGACTAGCGGCCCCTACGAGCAGTACTTC
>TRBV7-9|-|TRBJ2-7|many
CASSRPGRGEQYF
TGTGCCAGCAGCCGACCGGGACGCGGCGAGCAGTACTTC
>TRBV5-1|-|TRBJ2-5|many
CASSLGGQETQYF
TGCGCCAGCAGCTTGGGGGGCCAAGAGACCCAGTACTTC
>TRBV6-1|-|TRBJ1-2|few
CASSEEVGVSYGYTF
TGTGCCAGCAGTGAAGAGGTTGGGGTGAGCTATGGCTACACCTTC
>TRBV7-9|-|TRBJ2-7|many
CASSLTEQEQYF
TGTGCCAGCAGCTTGACAGAACAAGAGCAGTACTTC
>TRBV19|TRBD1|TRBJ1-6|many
CASSIIPTGLGSPLHF
TGTGCCAGTAGTATTATCCCGACAGGGCTCGGGTCACCCCTCCACTTT
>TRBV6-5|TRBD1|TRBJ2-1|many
CASSYSDRSSYNEQFF
TGTGCCAGCAGTTACTCGGACAGGAGCTCCTACAATGAGCAGTTCTTC
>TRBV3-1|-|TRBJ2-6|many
CASSRYGVSVSGANVLTF
TGTGCCAGCAGCCGCTACGGAGTCTCGGTCTCCGGGGCCAACGTCCTGACTTTC
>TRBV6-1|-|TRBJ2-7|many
CASSLGGQAPYEQYF
TGTGCCAGCAGTCTGGGGGGCCAAGCACCCTACGAGCAGTACTTC
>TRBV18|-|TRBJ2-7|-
CASSPTRDSPYEQYF
TGTGCCAGCTCACCCACCCGGGACTCACCCTACGAGCAGTACTTC
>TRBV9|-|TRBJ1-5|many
CASSRGSNQPQHF
TGTGCCAGCTCCCGGGGCTCCAATCAGCCCCAGCATTTT
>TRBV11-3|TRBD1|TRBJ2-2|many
CASRTGENTGELFF
TGTGCCAGCAGGACAGGGGAGAACACCGGGGAGCTGTTTTTT
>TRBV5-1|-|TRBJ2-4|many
CASSLGQGPAKNIQYF
TGCGCCAGCAGCTTGGGCCAGGGCCCAGCCAAAAACATTCAGTACTTC
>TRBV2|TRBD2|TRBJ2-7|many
CATELTSGGFYEQYF
TGTGCCACCGAGCTGACTAGCGGGGGTTTTTACGAGCAGTACTTC
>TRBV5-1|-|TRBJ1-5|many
CARRGGLGQPQHF
TGCGCCAGAAGGGGGGGTCTAGGTCAGCCCCAGCATTTT
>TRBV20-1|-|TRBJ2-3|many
CSAPYSGVSYGTDTQYF
TGCAGTGCTCCCTATTCGGGGGTGTCTTATGGCACAGATACGCAGTATTTT
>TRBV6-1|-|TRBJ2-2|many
CASSRGRLAGELFF
TGTGCCAGCAGCCGGGGGCGCCTGGCCGGGGAGCTGTTTTTT
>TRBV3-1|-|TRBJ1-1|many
CASSYRENTEAFF
TGTGCCAGCAGCTACAGGGAGAACACTGAAGCTTTCTTT
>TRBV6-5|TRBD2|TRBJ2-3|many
CASSPKPASGDISTDTQYF
TGTGCCAGCAGCCCCAAGCCGGCTAGCGGGGATATCAGCACAGATACGCAGTATTTT
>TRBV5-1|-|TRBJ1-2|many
CASSLDAGIAFTF
TGCGCCAGCAGCTTGGACGCAGGGATCGCGTTTACCTTC
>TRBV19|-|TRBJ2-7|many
CASSTRELNYEQYF
TGTGCCAGTAGTACCCGGGAACTGAATTACGAGCAGTACTTC
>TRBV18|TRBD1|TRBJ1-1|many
CASSLQGLNTEAFF
TGTGCCAGCTCACTACAGGGGCTGAACACTGAAGCTTTCTTT
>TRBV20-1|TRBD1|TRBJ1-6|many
CSAMTGGVDSPLHF
TGCAGTGCGATGACAGGGGGTGTGGATTCACCCCTCCACTTT
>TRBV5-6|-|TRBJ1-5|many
CASSQQGWGWNQPQHF
TGTGCCAGCAGCCAACAGGGTTGGGGATGGAATCAGCCCCAGCATTTT
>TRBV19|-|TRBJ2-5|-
CAGSILGTLKETQYF
TGTGCCGGTAGTATACTTGGGACTTTAAAAGAGACCCAGTACTTC
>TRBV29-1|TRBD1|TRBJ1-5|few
CSVRQGDQPQHF
TGCAGCGTAAGACAGGGCGACCAGCCCCAGCATTTT
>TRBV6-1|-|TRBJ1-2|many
CASSELGESYGYTF
TGTGCCAGCAGTGAATTGGGTGAGAGCTATGGCTACACCTTC
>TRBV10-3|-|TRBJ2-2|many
CAISASNRVNSGELFF
TGTGCCATCAGCGCATCGAACAGGGTTAATAGCGGGGAGCTGTTTTTT
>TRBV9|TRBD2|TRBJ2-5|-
CASSVGLAGETQYF
TGTGCCAGCAGCGTAGGACTAGCGGGAGAGACCCAGTACTTC
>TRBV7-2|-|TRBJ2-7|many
CASSLVYEQYF
TGTGCCAGCAGCTTAGTCTACGAGCAGTACTTC
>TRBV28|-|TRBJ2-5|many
CASSFLFGGEETQYF
TGTGCCAGCAGTTTTCTCTTTGGTGGGGAAGAGACCCAGTACTTC
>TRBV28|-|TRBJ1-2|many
CASSLNYGYTF
TGTGCCAGCAGTTTGAACTATGGCTACACCTTC
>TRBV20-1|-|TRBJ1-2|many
CSAKAGAQVSGYTF
TGCAGTGCTAAGGCAGGGGCTCAAGTCTCTGGCTACACCTTC
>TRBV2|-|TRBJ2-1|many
CASRLPRASYEQFF
TGTGCCAGCAGGCTCCCCCGGGCTAGTTATGAGCAGTTCTTC
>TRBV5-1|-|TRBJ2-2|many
CASSFTTGTTGELFF
TGCGCCAGCAGCTTTACGACAGGTACCACCGGGGAGCTGTTTTTT
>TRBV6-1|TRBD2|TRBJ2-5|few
CASSVLLGLAGSETQYF
TGTGCCAGCAGTGTCCTGCTGGGACTAGCGGGATCAGAGACCCAGTACTTC
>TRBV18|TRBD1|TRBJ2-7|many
CASSPPGGTGSGEQYF
TGTGCCAGCTCACCTCCCGGGGGGACAGGGAGCGGCGAGCAGTACTTC
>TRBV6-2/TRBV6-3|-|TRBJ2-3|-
CASSWASFPPDTQYF
TGTGCCAGCAGTTGGGCCTCTTTCCCCCCAGATACGCAGTATTTT
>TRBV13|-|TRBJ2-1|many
CASSSTSHNEQFF
TGTGCCAGCAGCTCCACTTCGCACAATGAGCAGTTCTTC
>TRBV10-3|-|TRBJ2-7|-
CATWEDRNEQYF
TGTGCCACTTGGGAAGACAGGAACGAGCAGTACTTC
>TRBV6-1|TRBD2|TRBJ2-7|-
CASRPAQRGAYEQYF
TGTGCCAGCCGACCGGCTCAGCGGGGGGCCTACGAGCAGTACTTC
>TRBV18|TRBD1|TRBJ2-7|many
CASSLLTPGQGNEQYF
TGTGCCAGCTCACTTCTCACCCCGGGACAGGGGAACGAGCAGTACTTC
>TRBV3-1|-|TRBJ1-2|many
CASSQEGWRGYTF
TGTGCCAGCAGCCAAGAGGGTTGGAGGGGCTACACCTTC
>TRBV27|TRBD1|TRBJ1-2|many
CASSPRTGGHFGYTF
TGTGCCAGCAGTCCCAGGACAGGGGGTCATTTTGGCTACACCTTC
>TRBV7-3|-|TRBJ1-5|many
CASSLVRGLSNQPQHF
TGTGCCAGCAGCTTAGTACGGGGACTCAGCAATCAGCCCCAGCATTTT
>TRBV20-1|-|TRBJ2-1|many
CSGADSSYNEQFF
TGCAGTGGGGCGGACAGTTCCTACAATGAGCAGTTCTTC
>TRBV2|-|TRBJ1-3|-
CASSEIYALGSSTPGNTIYF
TGTGCCAGCAGTGAAATATATGCTTTGGGGTCCTCGACCCCTGGAAACACCATATATTTT
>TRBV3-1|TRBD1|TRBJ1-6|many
CASRRGTGANSPLHF
TGTGCCAGCAGAAGAGGGACAGGGGCTAATTCACCCCTCCACTTT
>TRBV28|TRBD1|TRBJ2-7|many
CASRWTGGASYEQYF
TGTGCCAGCAGATGGACAGGGGGCGCCTCCTACGAGCAGTACTTC
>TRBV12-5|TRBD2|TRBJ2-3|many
CASGLASGTRDTQYF
TGTGCTAGTGGTTTGGCCTCCGGGACTAGAGATACGCAGTATTTT
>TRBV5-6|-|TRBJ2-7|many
CASSLVHSSYEQYF
TGTGCCAGCAGCTTGGTACATTCCTCCTACGAGCAGTACTTC
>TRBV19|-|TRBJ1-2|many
CASSARQSGYGYTF
TGTGCCAGTAGTGCCCGACAGAGCGGCTATGGCTACACCTTC
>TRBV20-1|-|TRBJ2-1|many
CSARGQGSTIEQFF
TGCAGTGCTAGAGGTCAGGGGAGTACTATTGAGCAGTTCTTC
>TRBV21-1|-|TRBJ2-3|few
CASSTTRLAGAFSDTQYF
TGTGCCAGCAGCACTACTCGACTAGCGGGGGCCTTCTCAGATACGCAGTATTTT
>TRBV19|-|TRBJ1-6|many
CASSSQGSRNSPLHF
TGTGCCAGTAGTTCCCAGGGGTCCAGGAATTCACCCCTCCACTTT
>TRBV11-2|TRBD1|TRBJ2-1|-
CASSLHLQGAGSYNEQFF
TGTGCCAGCAGCTTACACCTACAGGGGGCTGGATCCTACAATGAGCAGTTCTTC
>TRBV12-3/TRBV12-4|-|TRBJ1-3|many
CASSLRGGGGNTIYF
TGTGCCAGCAGTTTAAGAGGGGGAGGAGGAAACACCATATATTTT